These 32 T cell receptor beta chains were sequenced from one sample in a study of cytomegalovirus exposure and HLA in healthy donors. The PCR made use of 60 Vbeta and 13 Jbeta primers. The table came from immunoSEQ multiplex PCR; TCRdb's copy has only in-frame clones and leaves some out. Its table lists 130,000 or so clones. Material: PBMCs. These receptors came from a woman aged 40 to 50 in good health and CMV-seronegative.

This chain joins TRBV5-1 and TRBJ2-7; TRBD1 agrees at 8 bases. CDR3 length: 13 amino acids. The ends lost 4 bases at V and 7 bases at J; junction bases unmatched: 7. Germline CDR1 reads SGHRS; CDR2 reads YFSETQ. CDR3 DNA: TGCGCCAGCAGCACCCGACAGGGGCGGGAGCAGTACTTC. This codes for CASSTRQGREQYF. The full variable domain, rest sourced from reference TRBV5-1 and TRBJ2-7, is KAGVTQTPRYLIKTRGQQVTLSCSPISGHRSVSWYQQTPGQGLQFLFEYFSETQRNKGNFPGRFSGRQFSNSRSEMNVSTLELGDSALYLCASSTRQGREQYFGPGTRLTVT.

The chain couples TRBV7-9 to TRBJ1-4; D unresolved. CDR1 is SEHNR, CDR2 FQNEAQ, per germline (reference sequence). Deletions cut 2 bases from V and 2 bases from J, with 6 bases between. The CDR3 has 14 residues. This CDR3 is CASSLIQTNEKLFF. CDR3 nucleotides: TGTGCCAGCAGCTTAATACAGACTAATGAAAAACTGTTTTTT.

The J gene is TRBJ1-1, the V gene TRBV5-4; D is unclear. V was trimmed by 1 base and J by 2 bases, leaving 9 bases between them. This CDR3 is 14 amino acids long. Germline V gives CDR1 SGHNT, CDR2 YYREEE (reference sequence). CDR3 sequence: CASSLPRGNTEAFF. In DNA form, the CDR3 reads TGTGCCAGCAGCTTGCCTAGAGGAAACACTGAAGCTTTCTTT.

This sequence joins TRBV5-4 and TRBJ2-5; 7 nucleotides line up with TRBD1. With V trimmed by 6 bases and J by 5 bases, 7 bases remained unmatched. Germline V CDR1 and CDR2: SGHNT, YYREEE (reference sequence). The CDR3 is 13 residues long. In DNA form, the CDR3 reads TGTGCCAGCACCCTAACAGGGGTCGAGACCCAGTACTTC. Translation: CASTLTGVETQYF.

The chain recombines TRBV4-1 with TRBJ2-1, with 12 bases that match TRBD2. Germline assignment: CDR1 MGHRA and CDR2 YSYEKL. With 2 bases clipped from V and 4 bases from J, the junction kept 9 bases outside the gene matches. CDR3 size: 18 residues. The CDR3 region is CASSQTRVTSGGYNEQFF. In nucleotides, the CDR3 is TGCGCCAGCAGCCAAACTAGAGTGACTAGCGGGGGTTACAATGAGCAGTTCTTC.

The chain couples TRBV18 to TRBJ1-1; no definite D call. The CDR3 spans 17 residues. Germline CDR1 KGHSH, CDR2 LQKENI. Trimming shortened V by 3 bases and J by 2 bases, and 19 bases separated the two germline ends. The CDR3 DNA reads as TGTGCCAGCTCACCGTTCCAATTAACCCAGATCAACACTGAAGCTTTCTTT. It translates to CASSPFQLTQINTEAFF.

The CDR3 nucleotides are TGTGCCAGCTCACCTCTGTCGGGACAGGGGGCAGGAGGCAATCAGCCCCAGCATTTT. This sequence encodes CASSPLSGQGAGGNQPQHF. The rearrangement joins TRBV18 to TRBJ1-5; the match to TRBD1 covers 12 bases. The germline V gene encodes CDR1 KGHSH and CDR2 LQKENI. The CDR3 has 19 residues. V lost 3 bases to trimming and J lost 2 bases; unmatched junction nucleotides: 11.

CDR3: CASSQQSSYNSPLHF. The CDR3 DNA sequence: TGTGCCAGCAGCCAACAAAGCTCCTATAATTCACCCCTCCACTTT. The rearrangement links TRBV7-3 to TRBJ1-6; no reliable D call. This CDR3 spans 15 amino acids. Germline V lookup: CDR1 SGHTA, CDR2 FQGTGA. Trimming pared 5 bases from V and 0 bases from J, leaving 8 bases between. Full variable domain (outside the CDR3, taken from reference TRBV7-3 and TRBJ1-6): GAGVSQTPSNKVTEKGKYVELRCDPISGHTALYWYRQSLGQGPEFLIYFQGTGAADDSGLPNDRFFAVRPEGSVSTLKIQRTERGDSAVYLCASSQQSSYNSPLHFGNGTRLTVT.

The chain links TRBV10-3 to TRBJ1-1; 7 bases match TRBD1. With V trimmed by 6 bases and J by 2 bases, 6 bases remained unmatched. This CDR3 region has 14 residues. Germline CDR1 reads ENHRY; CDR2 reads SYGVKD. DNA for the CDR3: TGTGCCATCAGGAACAGGGGTTTAAACACTGAAGCTTTCTTT. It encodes CAIRNRGLNTEAFF.

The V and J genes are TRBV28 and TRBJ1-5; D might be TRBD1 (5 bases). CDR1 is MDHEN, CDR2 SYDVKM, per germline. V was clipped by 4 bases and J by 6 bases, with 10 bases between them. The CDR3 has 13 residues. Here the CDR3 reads CASSSFGAQPQHF. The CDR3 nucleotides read TGTGCCAGCAGTTCCTTTGGGGCTCAGCCCCAGCATTTT.

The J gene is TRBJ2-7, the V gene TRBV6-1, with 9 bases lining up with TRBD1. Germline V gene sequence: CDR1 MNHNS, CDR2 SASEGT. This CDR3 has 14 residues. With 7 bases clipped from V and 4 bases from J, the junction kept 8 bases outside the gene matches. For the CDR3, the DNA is TGTGCCAGCAACCGGGACAGGGAGTATTACGAGCAGTACTTC. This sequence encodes CASNRDREYYEQYF.

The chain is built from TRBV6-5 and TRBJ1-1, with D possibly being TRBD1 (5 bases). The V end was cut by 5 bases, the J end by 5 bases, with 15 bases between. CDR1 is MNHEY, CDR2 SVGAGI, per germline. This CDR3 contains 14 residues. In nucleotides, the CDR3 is TGTGCCAGCAGTCCTCGGGGGGTGGGGACTGAAGCTTTCTTT. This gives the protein CASSPRGVGTEAFF.

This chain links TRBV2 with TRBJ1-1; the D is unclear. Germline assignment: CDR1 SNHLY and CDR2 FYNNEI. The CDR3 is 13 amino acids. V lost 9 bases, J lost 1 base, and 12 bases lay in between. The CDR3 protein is CARTLDWNTEAFF. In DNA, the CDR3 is TGTGCCAGAACCTTGGACTGGAACACTGAAGCTTTCTTT.

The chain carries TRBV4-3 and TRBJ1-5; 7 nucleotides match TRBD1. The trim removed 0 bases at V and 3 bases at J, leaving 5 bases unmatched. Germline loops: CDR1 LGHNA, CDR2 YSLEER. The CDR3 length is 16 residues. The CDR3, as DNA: TGCGCCAGCAGCCAAGAAACAGGACAGGACAATCAGCCCCAGCATTTT. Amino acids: CASSQETGQDNQPQHF.

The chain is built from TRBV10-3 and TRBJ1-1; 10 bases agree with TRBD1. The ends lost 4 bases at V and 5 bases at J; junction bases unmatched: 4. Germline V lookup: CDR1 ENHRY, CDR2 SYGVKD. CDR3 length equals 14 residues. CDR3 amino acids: CAISGQGARTEAFF. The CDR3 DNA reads TGTGCCATCAGTGGACAGGGGGCCCGGACTGAAGCTTTCTTT.

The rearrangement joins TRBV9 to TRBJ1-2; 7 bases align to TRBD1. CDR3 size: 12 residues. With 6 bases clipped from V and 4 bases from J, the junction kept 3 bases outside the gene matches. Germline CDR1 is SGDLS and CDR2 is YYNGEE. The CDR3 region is CASKGQSYGYTF. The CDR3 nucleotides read TGTGCCAGCAAGGGACAGTCCTATGGCTACACCTTC.

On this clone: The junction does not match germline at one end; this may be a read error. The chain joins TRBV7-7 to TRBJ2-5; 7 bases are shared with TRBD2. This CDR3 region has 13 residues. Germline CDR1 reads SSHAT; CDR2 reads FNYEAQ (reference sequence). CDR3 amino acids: CASSAGTMETQYF. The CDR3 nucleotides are TGTGCTAGCAGTGCCGGGACTATGGAGACCCAGTACTTC.

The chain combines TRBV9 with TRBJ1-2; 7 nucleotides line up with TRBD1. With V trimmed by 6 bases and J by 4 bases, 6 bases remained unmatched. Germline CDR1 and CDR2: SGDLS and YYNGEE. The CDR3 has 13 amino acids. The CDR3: CASTGQAGYGYTF. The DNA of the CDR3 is TGTGCCAGCACCGGACAGGCGGGCTATGGCTACACCTTC.

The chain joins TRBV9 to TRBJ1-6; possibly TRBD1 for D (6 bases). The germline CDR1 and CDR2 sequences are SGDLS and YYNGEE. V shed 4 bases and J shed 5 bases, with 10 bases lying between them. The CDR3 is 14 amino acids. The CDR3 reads CASSSGQNNSPLHF. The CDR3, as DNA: TGTGCCAGCAGCTCGGGACAAAATAATTCACCCCTCCACTTT.

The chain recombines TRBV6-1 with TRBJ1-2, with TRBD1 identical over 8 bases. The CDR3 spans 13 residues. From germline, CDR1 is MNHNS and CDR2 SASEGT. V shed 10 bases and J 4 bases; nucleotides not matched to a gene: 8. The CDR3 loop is CATQQGVSYGYTF. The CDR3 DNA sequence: TGTGCCACCCAACAGGGGGTAAGCTATGGCTACACCTTC.

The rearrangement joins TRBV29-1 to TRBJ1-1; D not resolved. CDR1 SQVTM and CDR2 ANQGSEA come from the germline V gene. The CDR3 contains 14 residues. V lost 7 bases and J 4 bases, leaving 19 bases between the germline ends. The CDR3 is CSAQAGNLGTEAFF. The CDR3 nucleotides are TGCAGCGCGCAGGCAGGTAACTTGGGCACTGAAGCTTTCTTT.

The CDR3 bases are TGCGCCAGCAGCCAGGCGGGGGACCCCCGAGAAGAAGGCTACACCTTC. Translated: CASSQAGDPREEGYTF. The chain links TRBV4-3 to TRBJ1-2; D might be TRBD1 (5 bases). The V and J ends lost 3 bases and 8 bases respectively, with 22 bases between them. The CDR3 runs 16 residues. Germline V lookup: CDR1 LGHNA, CDR2 YSLEER.

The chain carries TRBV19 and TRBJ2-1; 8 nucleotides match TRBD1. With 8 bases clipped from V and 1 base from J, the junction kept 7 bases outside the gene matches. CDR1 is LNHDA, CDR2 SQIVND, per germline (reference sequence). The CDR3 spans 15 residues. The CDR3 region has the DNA TGTGCCAGTCGCAAGGGACAGGTATCCTACAATGAGCAGTTCTTC. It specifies CASRKGQVSYNEQFF.

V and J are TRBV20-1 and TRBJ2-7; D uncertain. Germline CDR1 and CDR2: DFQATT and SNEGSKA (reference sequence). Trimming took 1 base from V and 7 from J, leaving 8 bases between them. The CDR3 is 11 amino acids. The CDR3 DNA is TGCAGTGCTAGAGGAGGATCTGAGCAGTACTTC. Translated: CSARGGSEQYF.

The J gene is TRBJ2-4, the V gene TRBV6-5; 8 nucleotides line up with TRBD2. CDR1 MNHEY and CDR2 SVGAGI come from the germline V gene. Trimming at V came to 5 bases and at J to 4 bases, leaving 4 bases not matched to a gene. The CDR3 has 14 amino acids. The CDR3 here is CASSREGGKNIQYF. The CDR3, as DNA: TGTGCCAGCAGTCGGGAGGGCGGTAAAAACATTCAGTACTTC.

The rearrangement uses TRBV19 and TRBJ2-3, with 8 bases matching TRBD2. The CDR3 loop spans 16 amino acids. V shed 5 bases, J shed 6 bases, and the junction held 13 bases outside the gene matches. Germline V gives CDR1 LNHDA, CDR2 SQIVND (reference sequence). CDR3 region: CASSSGLAKPVDTQYF. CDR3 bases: TGTGCCAGTAGTTCCGGACTAGCTAAGCCAGTGGATACGCAGTATTTT.

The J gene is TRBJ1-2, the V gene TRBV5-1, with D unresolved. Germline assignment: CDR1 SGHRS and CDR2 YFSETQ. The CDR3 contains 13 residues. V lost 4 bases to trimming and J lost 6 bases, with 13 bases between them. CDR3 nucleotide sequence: TGCGCCAGCAGCATCGACGGCACTAATGGCTACACCTTC. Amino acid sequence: CASSIDGTNGYTF.

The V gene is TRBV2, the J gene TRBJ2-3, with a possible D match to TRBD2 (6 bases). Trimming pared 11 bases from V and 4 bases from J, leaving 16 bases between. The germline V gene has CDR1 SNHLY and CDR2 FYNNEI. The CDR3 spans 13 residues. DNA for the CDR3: TGTGCCGGAGGGAGAAACCCTCCAGATACGCAGTATTTT. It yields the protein CAGGRNPPDTQYF.

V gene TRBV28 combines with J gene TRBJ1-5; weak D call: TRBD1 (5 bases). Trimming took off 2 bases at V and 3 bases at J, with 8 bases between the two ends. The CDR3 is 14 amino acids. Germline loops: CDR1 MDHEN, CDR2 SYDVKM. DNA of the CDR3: TGTGCCAGCAGTTTACCGGGACTCAATCAGCCCCAGCATTTT. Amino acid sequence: CASSLPGLNQPQHF.

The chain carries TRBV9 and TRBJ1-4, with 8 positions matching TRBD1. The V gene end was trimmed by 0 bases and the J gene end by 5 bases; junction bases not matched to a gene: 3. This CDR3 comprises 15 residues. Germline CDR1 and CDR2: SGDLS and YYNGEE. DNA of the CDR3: TGTGCCAGCAGCGTAGGCAGGGGGCAGAATGAAAAACTGTTTTTT. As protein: CASSVGRGQNEKLFF. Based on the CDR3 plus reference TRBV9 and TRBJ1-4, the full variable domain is DSGVTQTPKHLITATGQRVTLRCSPRSGDLSVYWYQQSLDQGLQFLIQYYNGEERAKGNILERFSAQQFPDLHSELNLSSLELGDSALYFCASSVGRGQNEKLFFGSGTQLSVL.

CDR3 coding DNA: TGTGCCAGCAGCGTAAACCCCCAGAGGGATACGCAGTATTTT. This translates into CASSVNPQRDTQYF. V usage is TRBV9 and J usage is TRBJ2-3, with unresolved D. Germline loops: CDR1 SGDLS, CDR2 YYNGEE. The CDR3 is made up of 14 amino acids. The V gene lost 1 base and the J gene lost 6 bases, with 12 bases spanning the gap.

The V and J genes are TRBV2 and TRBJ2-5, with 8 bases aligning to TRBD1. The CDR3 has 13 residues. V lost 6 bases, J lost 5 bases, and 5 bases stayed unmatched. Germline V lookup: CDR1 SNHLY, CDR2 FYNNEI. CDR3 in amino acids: CASSWTGRETQYF. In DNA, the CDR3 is TGTGCCAGCAGCTGGACAGGGAGGGAGACCCAGTACTTC.